This T cell receptor beta chain appears in the sequencing data of a study of T cell responses to AZD1222 COVID-19 vaccine. Some clones are missing from TCRdb's copy, which holds only in-frame ones; the method was immunoSEQ multiplex PCR. The sample lists some 120,000 clones; about 91% were seen once. The length of the CDR3 is 12 residues. Trimming shortened V by 2 bases and J by 8 bases, and 9 bases separated the two germline ends. Germline CDR1 is SGDLS and CDR2 is YYNGEE. Sequencing was performed on peripheral blood, taken on day 0 of AZD1222 vaccination. The receptor comes from an adult in good health. The chain is built from TRBV9 and TRBJ2-3, with TRBD1 as a possible D gene (6 bases). The CDR3 loop reads CASSVLGATQYF. As DNA, the CDR3 is TGTGCCAGCAGCGTGTTGGGGGCTACGCAGTATTTT.